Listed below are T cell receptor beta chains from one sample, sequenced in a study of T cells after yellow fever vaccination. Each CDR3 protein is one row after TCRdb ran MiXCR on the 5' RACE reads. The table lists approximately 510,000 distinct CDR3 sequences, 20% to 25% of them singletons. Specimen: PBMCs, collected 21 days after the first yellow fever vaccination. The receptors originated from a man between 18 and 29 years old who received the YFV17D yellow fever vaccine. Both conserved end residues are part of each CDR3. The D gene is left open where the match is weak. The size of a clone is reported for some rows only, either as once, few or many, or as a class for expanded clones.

cdr3_aa: CASSDQSSYNEQFF
cdr3_nt: TGTGCCAGCAGCGACCAGAGCTCCTACAATGAGCAGTTCTTC
clone_size: .
d_call: .
j_call: TRBJ2-1
v_call: TRBV6-1

cdr3_aa: CSVLGRGGLDTQYF
cdr3_nt: TGCAGCGTCCTGGGGCGAGGAGGACTTGATACGCAGTATTTT
clone_size: .
d_call: .
j_call: TRBJ2-3
v_call: TRBV29-1

cdr3_aa: CASSQGQGGDGELFF
cdr3_nt: TGTGCCAGCAGCCAAGGACAGGGAGGCGACGGGGAGCTGTTTTTT
clone_size: few
d_call: .
j_call: TRBJ2-2
v_call: TRBV4-2

cdr3_aa: CASRETSGGVHEQFF
cdr3_nt: TGTGCCAGCAGGGAAACTAGCGGGGGGGTCCATGAGCAGTTCTTC
clone_size: .
d_call: TRBD2
j_call: TRBJ2-1
v_call: TRBV12-3/TRBV12-4

cdr3_aa: CASSQDWDRGQHGYTF
cdr3_nt: TGTGCCAGCAGCCAAGACTGGGACAGGGGACAGCATGGCTACACCTTC
clone_size: .
d_call: TRBD1
j_call: TRBJ1-2
v_call: TRBV4-2

cdr3_aa: CASSPTYRENTEAFF
cdr3_nt: TGTGCCAGCTCACCAACCTACAGGGAGAACACTGAAGCTTTCTTT
clone_size: few
d_call: .
j_call: TRBJ1-1
v_call: TRBV18

cdr3_aa: CASSYRGYTDTQYF
cdr3_nt: TGTGCCAGCAGTTACAGGGGCTACACAGATACGCAGTATTTT
clone_size: .
d_call: .
j_call: TRBJ2-3
v_call: TRBV6-5

cdr3_aa: CASSQDYSVSTDTQYF
cdr3_nt: TGCGCCAGCAGCCAAGATTACAGCGTCTCCACAGATACGCAGTATTTT
clone_size: few
d_call: .
j_call: TRBJ2-3
v_call: TRBV4-3

cdr3_aa: CASSLATGYYNEQFF
cdr3_nt: TGTGCCAGCAGCTTAGCCACGGGCTACTACAATGAGCAGTTCTTC
clone_size: .
d_call: .
j_call: TRBJ2-1
v_call: TRBV11-1

cdr3_aa: CAISDPTRGGATSEQYF
cdr3_nt: TGTGCCATCAGTGACCCCACCCGGGGGGGGGCTACCTCCGAGCAGTACTTC
clone_size: .
d_call: TRBD2
j_call: TRBJ2-7
v_call: TRBV10-3

cdr3_aa: CASSGGGTFPYEQYF
cdr3_nt: TGTGCCAGCAGCGGGGGGGGGACATTTCCCTACGAGCAGTACTTC
clone_size: few
d_call: .
j_call: TRBJ2-7
v_call: TRBV11-2

cdr3_aa: CATSDFGRSGAQYF
cdr3_nt: TGTGCCACCAGTGATTTTGGACGTAGTGGGGCCCAGTACTTC
clone_size: .
d_call: .
j_call: TRBJ2-5
v_call: TRBV24-1

cdr3_aa: CASSYQTGNEQFF
cdr3_nt: TGTGCCAGCAGCTATCAAACCGGGAATGAGCAGTTCTTC
clone_size: few
d_call: .
j_call: TRBJ2-1
v_call: TRBV7-3

cdr3_aa: CSARDPAGNTEAFF
cdr3_nt: TGCAGTGCTAGAGATCCCGCGGGTAACACTGAAGCTTTCTTT
clone_size: .
d_call: .
j_call: TRBJ1-1
v_call: TRBV20-1

cdr3_aa: CASSLGPGQGSYEQYF
cdr3_nt: TGCGCCAGCAGCTTGGGCCCGGGACAGGGTTCCTACGAGCAGTACTTC
clone_size: many
d_call: TRBD1
j_call: TRBJ2-7
v_call: TRBV5-1

cdr3_aa: CASSLDRVPQETQYF
cdr3_nt: TGTGCCAGCAGCTTAGACCGGGTTCCGCAAGAGACCCAGTACTTC
clone_size: few
d_call: .
j_call: TRBJ2-5
v_call: TRBV7-9

cdr3_aa: CSVGSSGGWTDTQYF
cdr3_nt: TGCAGCGTGGGATCTAGCGGGGGCTGGACAGATACGCAGTATTTT
clone_size: few
d_call: TRBD2
j_call: TRBJ2-3
v_call: TRBV29-1

cdr3_aa: CASSEDGVGAKNIQYF
cdr3_nt: TGTGCCAGCAGTGAGGACGGTGTTGGAGCCAAAAACATTCAGTACTTC
clone_size: few
d_call: .
j_call: TRBJ2-4
v_call: TRBV25-1

cdr3_aa: CASSSGYRVSNQPQHF
cdr3_nt: TGTGCCAGCAGTTCCGGGTACCGGGTTAGCAATCAGCCCCAGCATTTT
clone_size: few
d_call: .
j_call: TRBJ1-5
v_call: TRBV6-2/TRBV6-3

cdr3_aa: CSARDRRTGNSPLHF
cdr3_nt: TGCAGTGCTAGAGATCGGAGGACAGGGAATTCACCCCTCCACTTT
clone_size: .
d_call: TRBD1
j_call: TRBJ1-6
v_call: TRBV20-1

cdr3_aa: CASSTPLRGSSYNEQFF
cdr3_nt: TGTGCCAGCAGCACCCCTTTGCGGGGGAGCTCCTACAATGAGCAGTTCTTC
clone_size: few
d_call: TRBD2
j_call: TRBJ2-1
v_call: TRBV7-2